The rows below give T cell receptor beta chains drawn from one sample of a study of blood T cells in healthy people across ages. Each CDR3 protein is one row after TCRdb ran MiXCR on the 5' RACE reads. The sample gives some 700,000 distinct CDR3 sequences, over 20% of which show up once; around 22% is in the top ten. The sample consisted of blood. These TCRs come from a man between 65 and 85 years old in good health. CDR3s include the opening cysteine and the closing phenylalanine or tryptophan.

cdr3_length	v_call	j_call	cdr3_aa
16	TRBV5-1	TRBJ2-1	CASSPTGGGFYNEQFF
16	TRBV3-1	TRBJ2-2	CASSHLTSGETGELFF
15	TRBV15	TRBJ2-7	CATSRDGGGLNEQYF
16	TRBV5-1	TRBJ2-3	CASSPPSPGESDTQYF
13	TRBV12-3/TRBV12-4	TRBJ1-1	CANRQGGVTEAFF
15	TRBV5-6	TRBJ1-1	CASSLSPLRNTEAFF
15	TRBV2	TRBJ2-3	CASRKRDYSTDTQYF
14	TRBV12-3/TRBV12-4	TRBJ2-3	CASSRHGITDTQYF
12	TRBV7-9	TRBJ1-2	CASTRDRMVYTF
14	TRBV29-1	TRBJ1-5	CSAGTGGTGQPQHF
14	TRBV6-1	TRBJ1-5	CASRSMSSNQPQHF
15	TRBV6-1	TRBJ1-2	CASSDSMHGSKGYTF
18	TRBV7-8	TRBJ2-3	CASSLVNRGRRRTDTQYF
15	TRBV28	TRBJ2-7	CASSSIGTYSYEQYF
14	TRBV5-1	.	CAGRDSGSNNEQFF
14	TRBV13	TRBJ2-1	CASSLTGPLDEQFF
12	TRBV7-9	TRBJ2-7	CASSPGRNEQYF
17	TRBV12-5	TRBJ1-3	CASGLVRDASSGNTIYF
13	TRBV5-5	TRBJ2-1	CASSLEGHNEQFF
16	TRBV6-1	.	CASSERGGTGSYEQYF
17	TRBV3-1	TRBJ2-3	CASSQEGEGSGTDTQYF
14	TRBV7-2	TRBJ1-5	CASSTGPGNQPQHF
14	TRBV7-9	TRBJ1-1	CASSSAGGSGEAFF
15	TRBV4-1	TRBJ2-1	CASSQDRLARDEQFF
17	TRBV27	TRBJ2-2	CASIPAGGLANTGELFF
13	TRBV4-1	TRBJ1-4	CASSQAAQRKLFF
13	TRBV28	TRBJ1-4	CGAKGATNEKLFF
17	TRBV9	TRBJ2-2	CASSVAGTSANTGELFF
12	TRBV5-6	TRBJ2-7	CASSLATGEQYF